The 32 T cell receptor beta chains below all came from one sample that was sequenced in a study of blood T cell repertoires in COVID-19. The data were produced by immunoSEQ multiplex PCR, yet TCRdb's version contains in-frame clones alone and is incomplete. The sample contains approximately 410,000 clones, just over 85% of which appear only once. Sequencing input: peripheral blood. The source is a woman aged 30 to 39 with active or convalescent COVID-19.

The rearrangement uses TRBV27 and TRBJ2-3, with 10 bases fitting TRBD2. The V gene's germline CDR1 is MNHEY and CDR2 SMNVEV (reference sequence). This CDR3 has 18 amino acids. J gave up 1 base and V 10 bases, and 17 bases lay outside the gene matches. CDR3 DNA sequence: TGTGCCACAATAGGGGTCAGCGGGAGGGTTCGGGGCACAGATACGCAGTATTTT. Translating it yields CATIGVSGRVRGTDTQYF.

The chain combines TRBV19 with TRBJ1-1; D is uncertain. CDR1 and CDR2 from the germline V gene are LNHDA and SQIVND (reference sequence). The CDR3 contains 15 residues. V was shortened by 4 bases and J by 5 bases, with 17 bases between the two germline ends. This CDR3 reads CASSRERAAGTEAFF. The CDR3 DNA follows: TGTGCCAGTAGTAGGGAGAGGGCTGCGGGGACTGAAGCTTTCTTT. The whole variable domain, filled in from reference TRBV19 and TRBJ1-1, reads DGGITQSPKYLFRKEGQNVTLSCEQNLNHDAMYWYRQDPGQGLRLIYYSQIVNDFQKGDIAEGYSVSREKKESFPLTVTSAQKNPTAFYLCASSRERAAGTEAFFGQGTRLTVV.

In nucleotides, the CDR3 is TGTGCCAGTAGTATCGGTCGGGGGGCCAGCACTGAAGCTTTCTTT. It translates to CASSIGRGASTEAFF. The chain has TRBV19 and TRBJ1-1, with a possible D match to TRBD1 (6 bases). Between the trimmed V and J ends, which lost 3 bases and 4 bases, there was a span of 15 bases. This CDR3 is built from 15 residues. Germline-derived CDR1 and CDR2 are LNHDA and SQIVND (reference sequence).

This chain uses TRBV18 with TRBJ1-1; D call uncertain. This CDR3 has 14 residues. Trimming took 3 bases from V and 1 from J, leaving 9 bases between them. The germline V gene encodes CDR1 KGHSH and CDR2 LQKENI. The DNA for the CDR3 is TGTGCCAGCTCACCTCTCGGGGAGAACACTGAAGCTTTCTTT. Residues: CASSPLGENTEAFF.

The J gene is TRBJ1-1, the V gene TRBV19, with 7 positions matching TRBD1. Germline CDR1 and CDR2: LNHDA and SQIVND (reference sequence). V trimming: 1 base; J trimming: 4 bases; junction bases outside the gene matches: 6. CDR3 length equals 15 residues. Written as DNA, the CDR3 is TGTGCCAGTAGTATAGGGAGGGGGCCGCGCACTGAAGCTTTCTTT. It specifies CASSIGRGPRTEAFF.

Comments on this clone: The same CDR3 also results from other DNA sequences found in this sample. The chain uses TRBV7-2 and TRBJ2-3, with 7 bases matching TRBD1. Germline loops: CDR1 SGHTA, CDR2 FQGNSA. J gave up 2 bases and V 0 bases, and 5 bases lay outside the gene matches. The CDR3 length is 16 residues. This CDR3 reads CASSLAPGGSTDTQYF. The CDR3 bases are TGTGCCAGCAGCTTAGCCCCAGGGGGATCCACAGATACGCAGTATTTT.

The CDR3 spells CASRTQGAYTGELFF. In DNA form, the CDR3 reads TGTGCCAGCAGGACACAGGGGGCCTACACCGGGGAGCTGTTTTTT. V and J are TRBV2 and TRBJ2-2; TRBD1 matches 9 bases. The CDR3 contains 15 residues. The V and J ends lost 6 bases and 3 bases, in that order; junction bases with no gene match: 5. CDR1 SNHLY and CDR2 FYNNEI come from the germline V gene. Variable domain in full (rest from reference TRBV2 and TRBJ2-2): EPEVTQTPSHQVTQMGQEVILRCVPISNHLYFYWYRQILGQKVEFLVSFYNNEISEKSEIFDDQFSVERPDGSNFTLKIRSTKLEDSAMYFCASRTQGAYTGELFFGEGSRLTVL.

The CDR3 DNA sequence: TGTGCCAGCAGCCCAGGCTTGGGGACTAGCGGGACAGAAAACATTCAGTACTTC. Translating it yields CASSPGLGTSGTENIQYF. This chain links TRBV7-8 with TRBJ2-4, with 13 bases fitting TRBD2. With V trimmed by 5 bases and J by 5 bases, 12 bases remained unmatched. CDR3 length equals 18 residues. Germline CDR1 is SGHVS and CDR2 is FQNEAQ.

The table lists this clone with a count of one. This chain joins TRBV12-3 or TRBV12-4 and TRBJ2-1, with 7 bases fitting TRBD1. The ends lost 6 bases at V and 4 bases at J; junction bases unmatched: 3. This CDR3 contains 13 residues. CDR3 amino acids: CASRQGQYNEQFF. The CDR3 DNA follows: TGTGCCAGCAGACAGGGACAGTACAATGAGCAGTTCTTC.

The chain couples TRBV3-1 (or the pseudogene TRBV3-2) to TRBJ1-1; no clear D gene. The CDR3 is made up of 16 amino acids. Germline values: CDR1 LGHDT, CDR2 YNNKEL (reference sequence). Trimming cost V 1 base and J 1 base, with 13 bases left between them. The CDR3 spells CASSQASGITNTEAFF. CDR3 in DNA: TGTGCCAGCAGCCAAGCGTCCGGGATTACGAACACTGAAGCTTTCTTT.

This clone appeared a single time. The V call is TRBV7-9, the J call TRBJ2-2, with 7 bases matching TRBD2. V was clipped by 3 bases and J by 5 bases; unmatched bases: 6. The CDR3 contains 15 residues. The germline CDR1 and CDR2 sequences are SEHNR and FQNEAQ (reference sequence). The CDR3 spells CASSFSGGWTGELFF. CDR3 bases: TGTGCCAGCAGCTTCTCCGGGGGGTGGACCGGGGAGCTGTTTTTT. Looking up the rest from reference TRBV7-9 and TRBJ2-2 gives the full variable domain: DTGVSQNPRHKITKRGQNVTFRCDPISEHNRLYWYRQTLGQGPEFLTYFQNEAQLEKSRLLSDRFSAERPKGSFSTLEIQRTEQGDSAMYLCASSFSGGWTGELFFGEGSRLTVL.

This clone turned up a few times. The chain combines TRBV5-8 with TRBJ1-4; TRBD1 aligns across 9 bases. There are 17 residues in the CDR3. Germline V CDR1 and CDR2: SGHTS, YDEGEE. Trimming cost V 0 bases and J 7 bases; bases outside gene matches: 10. The CDR3 bases are TGTGCCAGCAGCTTGGGCCTGGACAGGGGAGCGCGTGAAAAACTGTTTTTT. This codes for CASSLGLDRGAREKLFF.

The rearrangement uses TRBV9 and TRBJ2-6, with D tentatively TRBD1 (6 bases). V dropped 1 base and J dropped 4 bases, with 12 bases sitting between them. CDR3 length: 16 residues. From germline, CDR1 is SGDLS and CDR2 YYNGEE. CDR3 bases: TGTGCCAGCAGCGTACGACAGGCCGGGGGGGCCAACGTCCTGACTTTC. As protein: CASSVRQAGGANVLTF.

The rearrangement uses TRBV6-1 and TRBJ1-3; 9 bases are shared with TRBD1. Germline V gives CDR1 MNHNS, CDR2 SASEGT. The CDR3 is 18 residues long. V lost 4 bases to trimming and J lost 0 bases; unmatched junction nucleotides: 10. The CDR3 DNA sequence: TGTGCCAGCAGTGGAGACCCGACAGGGGGGACCTCTGGAAACACCATATATTTT. Its protein is CASSGDPTGGTSGNTIYF.

This rearrangement joins TRBV10-2 to TRBJ1-6; TRBD1 agrees at 7 bases. With V trimmed by 7 bases and J by 7 bases, 10 bases remained unmatched. The germline V gene has CDR1 WSHSY and CDR2 SAAADI. This CDR3 region has 15 residues. The CDR3 bases are TGCGCCAGCACTTCCGCTCGACAGGGAAATTCACCCCTCCACTTT. Translated, it gives CASTSARQGNSPLHF.

This clone was found once. V and J are TRBV11-3 and TRBJ1-6; the match to TRBD1 covers 7 bases. The length of the CDR3 is 17 residues. With V trimmed by 0 bases and J by 10 bases, 12 bases remained unmatched. CDR1 is SGHNT and CDR2 is YENEEA in the germline V gene. The CDR3 spells CASSLEGGAAYGSPLHF. In nucleotides, the CDR3 is TGTGCCAGCAGCTTAGAAGGGGGCGCCGCGTATGGGTCACCCCTCCACTTT. Full variable domain (outside the CDR3, taken from reference TRBV11-3 and TRBJ1-6): EAGVVQSPRYKIIEKKQPVAFWCNPISGHNTLYWYLQNLGQGPELLIRYENEEAVDDSQLPKDRFSAERLKGVDSTLKIQPAELGDSAVYLCASSLEGGAAYGSPLHFGNGTRLTVT.

The CDR3 DNA follows: TGCGCCACCGAAGCCGACGGGACAGCCTCCTACGAGCAGTACTTC. Translated: CATEADGTASYEQYF. The chain recombines TRBV10-2 with TRBJ2-7, with 7 bases lining up with TRBD1. CDR3 length: 15 amino acids. The trim removed 10 bases at V and 0 bases at J, leaving 12 bases unmatched. Germline V lookup: CDR1 WSHSY, CDR2 SAAADI.

The chain has TRBV10-3 and TRBJ1-6; 7 bases match TRBD1. Germline V gene data show CDR1 as ENHRY and CDR2 as SYGVKD. With V trimmed by 5 bases and J by 6 bases, 4 bases remained unmatched. The CDR3 covers 14 residues. CDR3 in DNA: TGTGCCATCAGTAGACAGGGAGTTAATTCACCCCTCCACTTT. It specifies CAISRQGVNSPLHF.

V usage is TRBV5-4 and J usage is TRBJ2-7; 10 positions match TRBD1. The germline CDR1 and CDR2 sequences are SGHNT and YYREEE (reference sequence). V lost 0 bases and J lost 4; bases outside the gene matches: 4. CDR3 size: 15 residues. Written as DNA, the CDR3 is TGTGCCAGCAGCTTGGGCGGGACAGGGGTATACGAGCAGTACTTC. Encoded protein: CASSLGGTGVYEQYF.

The gene calls are TRBV4-1 and TRBJ2-1, with a possible D match to TRBD2 (5 bases). V was clipped by 1 base and J by 0 bases, with 10 bases between them. There are 16 residues in the CDR3. Germline V CDR1 and CDR2: MGHRA, YSYEKL. The CDR3 DNA reads TGCGCCAGCAGCCAAGGTGGGAGCAGCTCCTACAATGAGCAGTTCTTC. Its protein product is CASSQGGSSSYNEQFF.

V usage is TRBV18 and J usage is TRBJ2-7; D may be TRBD1 (6 bases). Trimming removed 6 bases at V and 2 bases at J, with 11 bases between. There are 13 residues in the CDR3. Germline-derived CDR1 and CDR2 are KGHSH and LQKENI. In nucleotides, the CDR3 is TGTGCCAGCTCTCCCAGGGGAACCTACGAGCAGTACTTC. Protein product: CASSPRGTYEQYF.

The chain has TRBV30 and TRBJ1-2, with D possibly being TRBD1 (6 bases). Trimming pared 1 base from V and 4 bases from J, leaving 16 bases between. CDR1 GTSNPN and CDR2 SVGIG come from the germline V gene (reference sequence). The CDR3 consists of 15 residues. The CDR3 nucleotides are TGTGCCTGGAGTGCCCCGGGGGGCTCTATCTATGGCTACACCTTC. Encoded protein: CAWSAPGGSIYGYTF.

The chain links TRBV19 to TRBJ1-5, with 11 bases aligning to TRBD1. This CDR3 is built from 13 residues. Per germline, CDR1 LNHDA and CDR2 SQIVND (reference sequence). The ends lost 8 bases at V and 5 bases at J; junction bases unmatched: 2. The CDR3 DNA follows: TGTGCCAGTGGGGACAGGGGGGATCAGCCCCAGCATTTT. It is translated as CASGDRGDQPQHF.

The V and J genes are TRBV5-1 and TRBJ1-1; the D gene is possibly TRBD1 (6 bases). V was trimmed by 0 bases and J by 2 bases, leaving 11 bases between them. CDR3 length equals 15 residues. Germline-derived CDR1 and CDR2 are SGHRS and YFSETQ. The CDR3 bases are TGCGCCAGCAGCTTGGAAACAGGGAGAAACACTGAAGCTTTCTTT. Amino acids: CASSLETGRNTEAFF.

This rearrangement joins TRBV5-5 to TRBJ1-5; possible D gene TRBD1, 6 bases. V was trimmed by 4 bases and J by 2 bases, leaving 13 bases between them. CDR1 SGHKS and CDR2 YYEKEE come from the germline V gene (reference sequence). This CDR3 is built from 15 residues. This CDR3 is CASSVDYRGNQPQHF. The CDR3 DNA is TGTGCCAGCAGCGTAGACTACAGGGGCAATCAGCCCCAGCATTTT. Combining the CDR3 with reference TRBV5-5 and TRBJ1-5 gives the whole variable domain DAGVTQSPTHLIKTRGQQVTLRCSPISGHKSVSWYQQVLGQGPQFIFQYYEKEERGRGNFPDRFSARQFPNYSSELNVNALLLGDSALYLCASSVDYRGNQPQHFGDGTRLSIL.

The chain links TRBV5-1 to TRBJ2-5; 14 positions match TRBD2. Trimming took 0 bases from V and 0 from J; bases not matched to a gene: 4. Germline V gives CDR1 SGHRS, CDR2 YFSETQ. The CDR3 extends over 18 amino acids. The CDR3, as DNA: TGCGCCAGCAGCTTGGGGACTAGCGGGAGGATGTACCAAGAGACCCAGTACTTC. Its protein product is CASSLGTSGRMYQETQYF.

V gene TRBV3-1 (or the pseudogene TRBV3-2) combines with J gene TRBJ2-7; the match to TRBD1 covers 11 bases. The CDR3 length is 18 residues. The V and J ends lost 0 bases and 0 bases, in that order; junction bases with no gene match: 7. CDR1 and CDR2 from the germline V gene are LGHDT and YNNKEL (reference sequence). The CDR3 sequence: CASSQDRGQGASSYEQYF. The CDR3 region has the DNA TGTGCCAGCAGCCAAGATAGAGGACAGGGGGCGAGCTCCTACGAGCAGTACTTC.

The V and J genes are TRBV3-1 (or the pseudogene TRBV3-2) and TRBJ1-1; D uncertain. Deletions cut 3 bases from V and 5 bases from J, with 10 bases between. This CDR3 spans 13 amino acids. Looked up from germline, CDR1 is LGHDT and CDR2 is YNNKEL (reference sequence). The CDR3 bases are TGTGCCAGCAGCCAGGGGAGTGGGACTGAAGCTTTCTTT. Translating gives CASSQGSGTEAFF.

In DNA form, the CDR3 reads TGCGCCAGCAGTTTCGTCTCGGGGGGCTATGGCTACACCTTC. It encodes CASSFVSGGYGYTF. J is TRBJ1-2 and V is TRBV5-1; D might be TRBD1 (5 bases). V gave up 5 bases and J gave up 4 bases, with 15 bases separating them. Per the germline V gene, CDR1 is SGHRS and CDR2 is YFSETQ. The CDR3 contains 14 residues.

This chain links TRBV25-1 with TRBJ1-2; 9 nucleotides agree with TRBD1. V was pared by 2 bases and J by 7 bases, with 8 bases of the junction left unmatched. The CDR3 length is 15 residues. CDR1 and CDR2 from the germline V gene are MGHDK and SYGVNS. The CDR3 spells CASSELDRGEVGYTF. The CDR3 DNA reads TGTGCCAGCAGTGAACTGGACAGGGGAGAGGTTGGCTACACCTTC.

The genes are TRBV5-5 and TRBJ2-2, with D possibly matching TRBD2 (6 bases). V shed 5 bases and J shed 4 bases, with 12 bases lying between them. This CDR3 has 14 amino acids. CDR1 is SGHKS, CDR2 YYEKEE, per germline (reference sequence). CDR3 residues: CASRRGSGTGELFF. The DNA for the CDR3 is TGTGCCAGCAGGCGGGGCTCGGGCACCGGGGAGCTGTTTTTT.

The chain couples TRBV19 to TRBJ2-2; a weak D match, TRBD2 (5 bases). Germline V gene sequence: CDR1 LNHDA, CDR2 SQIVND (reference sequence). The CDR3 consists of 18 residues. V lost 3 bases to trimming and J lost 5 bases, with 22 bases between them. Written as DNA, the CDR3 is TGTGCCAGTAGTATCTCCGGTCAACCCCTTTCGGGAACCGGGGAGCTGTTTTTT. Its protein product is CASSISGQPLSGTGELFF.